Listed below are T cell receptor beta chains from one sample, sequenced in a study of CD8+CD57+ T cells in acquired aplastic anemia. TCRdb re-analysed the reads in MiXCR, keeping a single row per CDR3 protein. This table has approximately 180,000 distinct CDR3 sequences, less than 60% appearing once. Specimen: sorted CD4+, CD8+, or CD8+CD57+ T cells (not recorded which) from PBMCs. These receptors were collected from a human donor with aplastic anemia. Each CDR3 is given with its conserved first and last residue. D genes are given only for firm matches. Rows may omit the clone size; those that give it use once, few, many or a size class.

>TRBJ1-3|many|TRBV5-5|NA
CASSLEGVGNTIYF
TGTGCCAGCAGCTTGGAAGGGGTTGGAAACACCATATATTTT
>TRBJ1-4|many|TRBV9|NA
CASSPGQGNEKLFF
TGTGCCAGCAGCCCGGGACAAGGAAATGAAAAACTGTTTTTT
>TRBJ2-7|many|TRBV2|NA
CASIRPNYEQYF
TGTGCCAGCATACGACCCAACTACGAGCAGTACTTC
>TRBJ2-5|NA|TRBV2|NA
CASSPRTTLQETQYF
TGTGCCAGCAGCCCGAGGACGACCTTACAAGAGACCCAGTACTTC
>TRBJ2-1|NA|TRBV24-1|NA
CATSARGARGYNEQFF
TGTGCCACCAGTGCTAGAGGGGCTAGAGGCTACAATGAGCAGTTCTTC
>TRBJ1-1|once|TRBV19|TRBD1
CASGEQGASAAFF
TGTGCCAGCGGTGAACAGGGGGCCTCCGCTGCTTTCTTT
>TRBJ2-2|many|TRBV2|TRBD2
CASSLTGTSTGELFF
TGTGCCAGCAGTTTAACAGGGACTAGCACCGGGGAGCTGTTTTTT
>TRBJ2-7|NA|TRBV4-1|TRBD2
CASSQPASGRGEQYF
TGCGCCAGCAGCCAACCAGCTAGCGGGAGAGGCGAGCAGTACTTC
>TRBJ2-3|NA|TRBV15|NA
CATSRDRGLFTDTQYF
TGTGCCACCAGCAGAGATCGAGGGTTATTCACAGATACGCAGTATTTT
>TRBJ1-5|NA|TRBV2|TRBD1
CASRDRPDSNQPQHF
TGTGCCAGCAGGGACAGGCCAGATAGCAATCAGCCCCAGCATTTT
>TRBJ2-4|few|TRBV10-3|NA
CAISESLAKNIQYF
TGTGCCATCAGTGAGTCGTTAGCCAAAAACATTCAGTACTTC
>TRBJ2-5|few|TRBV30|NA
CAWSLLDRRETQYF
TGTGCCTGGAGTCTACTAGACAGGCGAGAGACCCAGTACTTC
>TRBJ2-2|many|TRBV7-3|NA
CASSLPGGGELFF
TGTGCCAGCAGCTTACCTGGCGGCGGGGAGCTGTTTTTT
>TRBJ1-1|NA|TRBV29-1|TRBD1
CSVVSSGQGAFF
TGCAGCGTTGTAAGCTCGGGACAGGGAGCTTTCTTT
>TRBJ1-6|NA|TRBV4-2|TRBD1
CASSQKRILGQGPYDSPLHF
TGTGCCAGCAGCCAAAAGAGGATCCTTGGACAGGGCCCCTATGATTCACCCCTCCACTTT
>TRBJ2-7|NA|TRBV20-1|NA
CSASLDRTDAYEQYF
TGCAGTGCTAGTTTGGATAGGACGGATGCCTACGAGCAGTACTTC
>TRBJ1-4|NA|TRBV10-2|NA
CASSEWSTTSRKLFF
TGCGCCAGCAGTGAGTGGAGCACCACGAGCCGAAAACTGTTTTTT
>TRBJ2-1|once|TRBV19|TRBD2
CASSPNVGGGASNEQFF
TGTGCCAGCAGCCCGAATGTGGGCGGGGGGGCCTCCAATGAGCAGTTCTTC
>TRBJ1-5|many|TRBV6-1|TRBD1
CASIGGGGPNQPQHF
TGTGCCAGCATCGGCGGAGGGGGCCCCAATCAGCCCCAGCATTTT
>TRBJ2-2|NA|TRBV6-5|NA
CASSYEGNGLLAIF
TGTGCCAGCAGTTACGAGGGTAACGGACTACTCGCCATTTTT
>TRBJ2-5|many|TRBV11-2|TRBD2
CASSLDPGGAQYF
TGTGCCAGCAGCTTAGATCCGGGAGGGGCCCAGTACTTC
>TRBJ1-5|many|TRBV19|TRBD1
CASSMLSSRGLQPQHF
TGTGCCAGTAGTATGTTGTCGTCCAGGGGGCTTCAGCCCCAGCATTTT
>TRBJ2-7|NA|TRBV7-9|NA
CASSGRDLPYEQYF
TGTGCCAGCAGCGGGCGGGACTTGCCTTACGAGCAGTACTTC
>TRBJ2-2|NA|TRBV11-1|TRBD2
CASSLGGAGTGELFF
TGTGCCAGCAGCCTCGGGGGGGCAGGGACCGGGGAGCTGTTTTTT
>TRBJ2-3|many|TRBV12-3/TRBV12-4|NA
CASSLPPIDTQYF
TGTGCCAGCAGTTTACCCCCCATAGATACGCAGTATTTT
>TRBJ2-3|NA|TRBV19|TRBD1
CASSIRTGSTDTQYF
TGTGCCAGTAGTATAAGGACAGGGAGTACAGATACGCAGTATTTT
>TRBJ2-1|NA|TRBV15|NA
CATTDSSYNEQFF
TGTGCCACCACCGATAGCTCCTACAATGAGCAGTTCTTC
>TRBJ1-1|few|TRBV24-1|TRBD1
CASSSDRATEAFF
TGTGCCTCCAGCTCGGACAGGGCCACTGAAGCTTTCTTT
>TRBJ2-3|many|TRBV29-1|NA
CSVARGRRDTQYF
TGCAGCGTTGCCAGGGGCAGGAGAGATACGCAGTATTTT
>TRBJ1-6|NA|TRBV2|TRBD1
CASRDDRGRNSPLHF
TGTGCCAGCAGGGACGACAGGGGTCGGAATTCACCCCTCCACTTT
>TRBJ2-7|many|TRBV6-1|TRBD2
CAVGQRDAYEQYF
TGTGCCGTTGGTCAGCGGGATGCCTACGAGCAGTACTTC
>TRBJ1-1|NA|TRBV5-1|TRBD1
CASSRSGQGDTEAFF
TGCGCCAGCAGCCGAAGCGGACAGGGCGACACTGAAGCTTTCTTT
>TRBJ2-2|NA|TRBV10-3|NA
CAISDILALTGELLF
TGTGCCATCAGTGATATATTGGCTCTCACCGGGGAGCTGCTTTTT
>TRBJ2-7|few|TRBV2|TRBD1
CASSYGTGGVDEQYF
TGTGCCAGCAGCTACGGGACAGGGGGGGTGGACGAGCAGTACTTC
>TRBJ1-1|many|TRBV5-1|NA
CASSYQDLNTEAFF
TGCGCCAGCAGCTATCAAGACTTAAACACTGAAGCTTTCTTT
>TRBJ2-1|many|TRBV10-3|NA
CAIAFWTGAEQFF
TGTGCCATCGCCTTCTGGACCGGTGCTGAGCAGTTCTTC
>TRBJ2-7|NA|TRBV7-4|NA
CASSGNRDDEQYF
TGTGCCAGCAGCGGAAACCGGGACGACGAGCAGTACTTC
>TRBJ2-7|NA|TRBV20-1|TRBD1
CSARGQGDYEQYF
TGCAGTGCTAGGGGACAGGGCGACTACGAGCAGTACTTC
>TRBJ1-2|many|TRBV6-5|TRBD1
CASGTGANYGYTF
TGTGCCAGCGGTACAGGGGCTAACTATGGCTACACCTTC
>TRBJ1-3|NA|TRBV10-2|NA
CATRAEGSSGNTIYF
TGCGCCACCCGGGCGGAGGGAAGCTCTGGAAACACCATATATTTT
>TRBJ1-2|NA|TRBV2|NA
CASRTGGGNGYTF
TGTGCCAGTCGTACCGGGGGAGGAAATGGCTACACCTTC
>TRBJ2-3|NA|TRBV4-2|TRBD2
CASSPPLAGRRTDTQYF
TGTGCCAGCAGTCCTCCTCTAGCGGGAAGACGCACAGATACGCAGTATTTT
>TRBJ2-5|many|TRBV12-3/TRBV12-4|TRBD2
CASRLSGGAGETQYF
TGTGCCAGCAGGCTTAGCGGGGGGGCGGGGGAGACCCAGTACTTC
>TRBJ2-7|few|TRBV19|TRBD1
CASSFYRGTDEQYF
TGTGCCAGTAGTTTTTACAGGGGAACGGATGAGCAGTACTTC
>TRBJ2-7|NA|TRBV5-1|TRBD2
CASSFGISGKAYEQYF
TGCGCCAGCAGCTTCGGGATTAGCGGGAAGGCCTACGAGCAGTACTTC